Listed here are 5 T cell receptor beta chains from one sample, sequenced in a study of CD8 T cells in Susac syndrome. Random hexamers served to reverse transcribe about 0.5 to 1 ug RNA. TCRdb itself ran the immunoSEQ multiplex PCR reads through MiXCR, one entry per CDR3 protein. Among around 130,000 distinct CDR3 sequences listed, about 96% were seen once. The sequenced material came from CD4+ T cells from PBMCs. These receptors came from a human donor in good health.

The rearrangement joins TRBV3-1 to TRBJ2-4; tentative D call: TRBD2 (5 bases). Germline lookup yields CDR1 LGHDT and CDR2 YNNKEL (reference sequence). CDR3 length: 15 residues. The V end lost 2 bases, the J end lost 0 bases, and 8 bases lay between the germline ends. The chain's CDR3 is CASSQSGLAKNIQYF. The CDR3 DNA follows: TGTGCCAGCAGCCAAAGCGGCCTAGCCAAAAACATTCAGTACTTC. The whole variable domain, filled in from reference TRBV3-1 and TRBJ2-4, reads DTAVSQTPKYLVTQMGNDKSIKCEQNLGHDTMYWYKQDSKKFLKIMFSYNNKELIINETVPNRFSPKSPDKAHLNLHINSLELGDSAVYFCASSQSGLAKNIQYFGAGTRLSVL.

The chain recombines TRBV6-5 with TRBJ2-7; D is unclear. The V gene lost 2 bases and the J gene lost 0 bases, with 5 bases spanning the gap. The length of the CDR3 is 13 residues. Germline V gene lookup returns CDR1 MNHEY and CDR2 SVGAGI. As DNA, the CDR3 is TGTGCCAGCAGTTACGGCACCTCCTACGAGCAGTACTTC. Amino acids: CASSYGTSYEQYF.

CDR3 protein: CSVDFGSSYNEQFF. CDR3 nucleotide sequence: TGCAGCGTTGATTTTGGGAGCTCCTACAATGAGCAGTTCTTC. V usage is TRBV29-1 and J usage is TRBJ2-1; TRBD2 is a possible D gene (5 bases). With 3 bases removed from V and 0 bases from J, the gap between germline ends came to 9 bases. The CDR3 runs 14 residues. Germline V gene sequence: CDR1 SQVTM, CDR2 ANQGSEA.

The chain links TRBV7-6 to TRBJ2-5, with 9 bases identical to TRBD1. The V gene's germline CDR1 is SGHVS and CDR2 FNYEAQ. The J segment lost 2 bases and the V segment lost 0 bases, leaving 7 bases of the junction unmatched. CDR3 length equals 17 residues. The chain's CDR3 is CASSLAFRQGGQETQYF. DNA of the CDR3: TGTGCCAGCAGCTTAGCCTTTCGACAGGGGGGACAAGAGACCCAGTACTTC.

The chain recombines TRBV29-1 with TRBJ2-7, with TRBD2 matching over 10 bases. The junction had 6 bases not matched to a gene; V was cut back by 3 bases and J by 4 bases. Germline V gene lookup returns CDR1 SQVTM and CDR2 ANQGSEA. The CDR3 loop spans 14 amino acids. The CDR3, as DNA: TGCAGCGTTGAGCCTAGCGGGAGTGGGTACGAGCAGTACTTC. Encoded protein: CSVEPSGSGYEQYF.